The source of this T cell receptor beta chain is a study of T cells and copy number aberrations in small-cell lung cancer. Judged by abundance, this clone is medium-sized. The assay was immunoSEQ multiplex PCR, and TCRdb's table has in-frame clones only and misses some. The data hold about 8,200 clones, with roughly four fifths observed a single time. The CDR3 covers 13 residues. CDR1 MNHNY and CDR2 SVGAGI come from the germline V gene (reference sequence). V was clipped by 0 bases and J by 7 bases, with 9 bases between them. The origin of this receptor is a woman between 50 and 59 years old with small cell lung cancer. The specimen was normal tissue next to the tumor. The gene calls are TRBV6-6 and TRBJ1-2; D gene uncertain. CDR3 nucleotides: TGTGCCAGCAGTTACTCGAAAGGGATTGGCTACACCTTC. This translates into CASSYSKGIGYTF.